This T cell receptor (beta chain) was documented in a study of cytomegalovirus exposure and HLA in healthy donors (dated by TCRdb to about 2017). Some background on the complete study: A later analysis indicated that the 90 to 150 validation repertoires were generated on the platform also employed for the 670 or so repertoires of the first cohort. Along with the approximately 700-subject first cohort, a separate validation cohort of around 120 different subjects was used. High-throughput TCR immunosequencing, statistical association of individual TCRs with disease status, and machine learning were combined to predict cytomegalovirus infection status. The aim of the study was to test whether cataloging public T cell receptors could identify signatures of past pathogen exposure.

On this clone itself: Which antigen it targets is not known. No much larger clonotype is one base removed from it; base qualities were not supplied.

The donors belonged to the validation cohort of roughly 120 subjects, which was separate from the approximately 610-subject first cohort. Results and caveats for the whole study, not just this receptor: The study listed 150 to 200 TCR beta chains as associated with cytomegalovirus. Three of the identified cytomegalovirus-associated TCR beta chains were confirmed in vitro to be specific for cytomegalovirus antigens. Most TCR sequences were seen in very few donors, while some public TCRs were found in many individuals. All 120 or so repertoires were used to score co-occurrence in the validation cohort in a later analysis, because that analysis had no HLA typing for the cohort. The classifier was reported to diagnose cytomegalovirus status with high specificity and sensitivity in both the original cohort and the validation cohort. Subsequent analysis determined that TCRs grouped into clusters in the first cohort also showed a tendency toward co-occurrence across the roughly 120 validation repertoires, and approximately 93% of cluster scores exceeded 0. The authors suggested that the approach could potentially be generalized to other disease states and immunological phenotypes.

The method behind the library was the immunoSEQ multiplex PCR assay. In the source study's methods: A statistical classification framework was developed to diagnose cytomegalovirus status using the catalog of TCR beta chain sequences. TCRdb's version of the immuneACCESS table is confined to in-frame rearrangements and falls short of the full clone set. An unresolved V gene accounts for under half of the shortfall where checked; the remainder is of unknown origin. That table is the source of V, J and clone size, and D and trimming were worked out from the DNA. Across this sample there are 150,000 to 180,000 clones, with about 86% seen only once. Jointly, the top ten make up 2% to 2.5% of the sample. The TCR originated in a human donor in good health. Sample: PBMCs.

The CDR3 loop reads CASSHDQGAREQYF. DNA sequence: TGCGCCAGCAGCCATGACCAGGGGGCGCGGGAGCAGTACTTC. The V and J segments used are TRBV4-1 and TRBJ2-7; TRBD1 aligns with 8 central bases. Including cysteine and phenylalanine, the CDR3 has 14 amino acids. Here the CDR3 DNA is all that survives: 42 bases in frame from base 1. V and J are trimmed by 3 bases and 7 bases, and the gene matches miss 8 bases of the junction. Per the germline V gene, MGHRA is the CDR1 and YSYEKL is the CDR2.